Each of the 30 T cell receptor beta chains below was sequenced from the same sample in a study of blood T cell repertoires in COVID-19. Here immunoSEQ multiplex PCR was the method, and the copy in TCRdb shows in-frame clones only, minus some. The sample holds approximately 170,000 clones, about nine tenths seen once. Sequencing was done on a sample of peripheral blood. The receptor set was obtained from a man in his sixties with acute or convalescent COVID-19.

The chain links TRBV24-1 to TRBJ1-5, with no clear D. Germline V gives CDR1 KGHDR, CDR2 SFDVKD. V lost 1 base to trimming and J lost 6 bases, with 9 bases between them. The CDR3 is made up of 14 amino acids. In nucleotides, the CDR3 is TGTGCCACCAGTGATTTTTCCGGGTCTCAGCCCCAGCATTTT. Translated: CATSDFSGSQPQHF.

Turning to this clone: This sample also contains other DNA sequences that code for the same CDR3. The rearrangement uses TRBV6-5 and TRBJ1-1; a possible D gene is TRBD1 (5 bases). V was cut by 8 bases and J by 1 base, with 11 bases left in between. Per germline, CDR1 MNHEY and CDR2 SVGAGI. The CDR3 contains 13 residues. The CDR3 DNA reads TGTGCCAGCTCGCAGGGAAGGAACACTGAAGCTTTCTTT. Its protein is CASSQGRNTEAFF.

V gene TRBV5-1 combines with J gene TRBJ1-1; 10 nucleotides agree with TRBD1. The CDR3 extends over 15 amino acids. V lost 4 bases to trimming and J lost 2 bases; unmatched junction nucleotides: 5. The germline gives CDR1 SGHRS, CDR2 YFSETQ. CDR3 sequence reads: CASSIWTGGNTEAFF. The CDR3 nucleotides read TGCGCCAGCAGCATTTGGACAGGGGGAAACACTGAAGCTTTCTTT.

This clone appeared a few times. This CDR3 is CASSPNGETQYF. The CDR3 nucleotides read TGTGCCAGCTCACCAAACGGGGAGACCCAGTACTTC. V usage is TRBV18 and J usage is TRBJ2-5; D unclear. Looked up from germline, CDR1 is KGHSH and CDR2 is LQKENI. The CDR3 runs to 12 residues. Trimming took off 2 bases at V and 5 bases at J, with 6 bases between the two ends.

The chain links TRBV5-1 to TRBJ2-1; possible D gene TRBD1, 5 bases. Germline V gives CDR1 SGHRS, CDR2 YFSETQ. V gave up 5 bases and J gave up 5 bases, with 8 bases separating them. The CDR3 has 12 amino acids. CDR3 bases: TGCGCCAGCAGGTTAGGGGACAATGAGCAGTTCTTC. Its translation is CASRLGDNEQFF.

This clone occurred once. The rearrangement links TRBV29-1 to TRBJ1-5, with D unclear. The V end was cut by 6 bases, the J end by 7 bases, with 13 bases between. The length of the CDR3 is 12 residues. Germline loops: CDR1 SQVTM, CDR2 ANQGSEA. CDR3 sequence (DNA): TGCAGCGTCTTACAACCGGGACAGCCCCAGCATTTT. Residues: CSVLQPGQPQHF.

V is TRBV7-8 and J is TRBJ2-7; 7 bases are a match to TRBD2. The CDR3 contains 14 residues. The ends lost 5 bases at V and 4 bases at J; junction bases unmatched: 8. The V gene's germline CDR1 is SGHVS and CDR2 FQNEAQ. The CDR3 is CASSLGGRLYEQYV. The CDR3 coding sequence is TGTGCCAGCAGCCTGGGGGGGAGGTTGTACGAGCAGTACGTC.

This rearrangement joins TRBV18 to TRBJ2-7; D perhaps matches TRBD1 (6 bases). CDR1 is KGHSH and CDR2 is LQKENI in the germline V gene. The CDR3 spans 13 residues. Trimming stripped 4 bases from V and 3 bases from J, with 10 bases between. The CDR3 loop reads CASSLGQNYEQYF. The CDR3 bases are TGTGCCAGCTCACTTGGACAGAACTACGAGCAGTACTTC.

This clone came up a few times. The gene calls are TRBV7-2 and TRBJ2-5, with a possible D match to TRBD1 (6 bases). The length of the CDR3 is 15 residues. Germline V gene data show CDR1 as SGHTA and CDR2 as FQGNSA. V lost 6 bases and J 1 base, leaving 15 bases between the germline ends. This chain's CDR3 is CASRKLGTSQETQYF. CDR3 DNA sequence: TGTGCCAGCAGGAAACTTGGGACATCCCAAGAGACCCAGTACTTC.

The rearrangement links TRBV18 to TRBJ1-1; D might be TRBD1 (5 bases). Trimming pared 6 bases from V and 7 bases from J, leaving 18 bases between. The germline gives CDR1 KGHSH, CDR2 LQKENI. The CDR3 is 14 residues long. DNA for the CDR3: TGTGCCAGCTCGCGAGACGACAGCCTCCGTGAAGCTTTCTTT. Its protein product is CASSRDDSLREAFF.

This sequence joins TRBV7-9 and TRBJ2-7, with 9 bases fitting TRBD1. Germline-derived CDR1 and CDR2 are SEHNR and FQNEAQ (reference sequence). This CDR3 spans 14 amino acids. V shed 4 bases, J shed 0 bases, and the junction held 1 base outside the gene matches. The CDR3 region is CASSSDRGSYEQYV. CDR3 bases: TGTGCCAGCAGCTCGGACAGGGGCTCCTACGAGCAGTACGTC.

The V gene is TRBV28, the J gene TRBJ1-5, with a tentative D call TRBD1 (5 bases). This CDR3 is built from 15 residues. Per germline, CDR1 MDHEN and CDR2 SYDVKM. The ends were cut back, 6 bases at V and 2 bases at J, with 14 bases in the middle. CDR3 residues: CASRSGEIGNQPQHF. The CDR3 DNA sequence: TGTGCCAGCAGGTCGGGGGAAATAGGCAATCAGCCCCAGCATTTT.

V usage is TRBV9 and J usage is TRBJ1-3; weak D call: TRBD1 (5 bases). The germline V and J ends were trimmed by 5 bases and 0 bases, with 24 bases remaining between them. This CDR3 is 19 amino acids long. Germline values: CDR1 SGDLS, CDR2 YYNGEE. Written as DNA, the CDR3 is TGTGCCAGCAGTGAGAGAACAGCCGGACACCCCGTCTCTGGAAACACCATATATTTT. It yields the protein CASSERTAGHPVSGNTIYF.

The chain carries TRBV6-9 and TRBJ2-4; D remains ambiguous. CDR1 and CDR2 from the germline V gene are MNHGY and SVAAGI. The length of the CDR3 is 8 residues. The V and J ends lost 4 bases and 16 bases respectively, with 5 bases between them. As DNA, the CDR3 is TGTGCCAGCAGTTGGCACTACTTC. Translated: CASSWHYF.

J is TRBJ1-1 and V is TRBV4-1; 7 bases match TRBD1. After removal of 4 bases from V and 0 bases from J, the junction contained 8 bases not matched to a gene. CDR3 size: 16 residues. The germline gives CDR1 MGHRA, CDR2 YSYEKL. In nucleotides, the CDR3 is TGCGCCAGCAGCCTTGACCCGGGACAGATGAACACTGAAGCTTTCTTT. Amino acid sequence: CASSLDPGQMNTEAFF.

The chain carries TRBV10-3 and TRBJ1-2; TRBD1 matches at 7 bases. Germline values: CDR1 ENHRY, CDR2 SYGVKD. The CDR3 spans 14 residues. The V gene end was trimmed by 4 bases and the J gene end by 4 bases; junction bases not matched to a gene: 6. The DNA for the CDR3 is TGTGCCATCAGTGGCGAGGACAGGTCCTATGGCTACACCTTC. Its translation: CAISGEDRSYGYTF.

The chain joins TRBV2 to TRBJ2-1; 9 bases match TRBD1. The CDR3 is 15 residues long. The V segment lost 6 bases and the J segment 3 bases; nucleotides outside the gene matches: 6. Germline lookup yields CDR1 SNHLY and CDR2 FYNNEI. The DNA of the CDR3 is TGTGCCAGCAGCAGGGACAGGGCCGGCTACAATGAGCAGTTCTTC. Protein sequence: CASSRDRAGYNEQFF.

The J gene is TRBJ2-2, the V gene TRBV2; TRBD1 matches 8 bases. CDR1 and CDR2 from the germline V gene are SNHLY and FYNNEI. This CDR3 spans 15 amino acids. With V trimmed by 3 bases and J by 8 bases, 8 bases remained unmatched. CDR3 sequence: CASSDQTGARGELFF. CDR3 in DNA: TGTGCCAGCAGTGATCAGACAGGGGCCAGGGGGGAGCTGTTTTTT.

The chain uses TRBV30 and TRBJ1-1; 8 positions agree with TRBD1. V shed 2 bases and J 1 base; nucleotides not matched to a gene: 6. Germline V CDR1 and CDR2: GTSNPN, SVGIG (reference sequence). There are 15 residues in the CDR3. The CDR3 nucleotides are TGTGCCTGGAGTAGGGCAGGGGGCTCGAACACTGAAGCTTTCTTT. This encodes CAWSRAGGSNTEAFF.

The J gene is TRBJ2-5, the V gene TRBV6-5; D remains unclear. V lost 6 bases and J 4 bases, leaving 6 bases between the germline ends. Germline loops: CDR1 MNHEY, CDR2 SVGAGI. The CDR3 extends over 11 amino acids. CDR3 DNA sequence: TGTGCCAGCAGGATGAGAGAGACCCAGTACTTC. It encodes CASRMRETQYF.

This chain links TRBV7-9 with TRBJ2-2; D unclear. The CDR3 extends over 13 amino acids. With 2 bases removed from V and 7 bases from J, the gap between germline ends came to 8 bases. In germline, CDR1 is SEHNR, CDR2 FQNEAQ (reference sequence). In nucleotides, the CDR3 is TGTGCCAGCAGCTTAAGCCCCGTCGGGGAGCTGTTTTTT. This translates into CASSLSPVGELFF. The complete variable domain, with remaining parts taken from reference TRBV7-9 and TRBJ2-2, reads DTGVSQNPRHKITKRGQNVTFRCDPISEHNRLYWYRQTLGQGPEFLTYFQNEAQLEKSRLLSDRFSAERPKGSFSTLEIQRTEQGDSAMYLCASSLSPVGELFFGEGSRLTVL.

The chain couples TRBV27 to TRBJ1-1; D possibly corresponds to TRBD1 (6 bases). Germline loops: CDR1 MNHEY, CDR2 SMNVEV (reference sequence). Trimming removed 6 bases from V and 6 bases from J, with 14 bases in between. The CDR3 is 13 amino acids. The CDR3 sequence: CASRPGGGAEAFF. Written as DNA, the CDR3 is TGTGCCAGCAGGCCCGGAGGGGGGGCTGAAGCTTTCTTT.

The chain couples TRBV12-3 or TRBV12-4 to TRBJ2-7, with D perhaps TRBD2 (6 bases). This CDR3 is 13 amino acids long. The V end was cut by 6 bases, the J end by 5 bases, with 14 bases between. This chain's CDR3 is CASSRGEDDEQYF. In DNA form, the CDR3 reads TGTGCCAGCAGCCGAGGGGAGGATGACGAGCAGTACTTC.

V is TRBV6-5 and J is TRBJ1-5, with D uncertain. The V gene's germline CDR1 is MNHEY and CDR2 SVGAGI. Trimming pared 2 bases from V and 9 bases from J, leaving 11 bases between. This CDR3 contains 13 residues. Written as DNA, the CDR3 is TGTGCCAGCAGTTACACTCGGGAGGGGCCCCAGCATTTT. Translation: CASSYTREGPQHF.

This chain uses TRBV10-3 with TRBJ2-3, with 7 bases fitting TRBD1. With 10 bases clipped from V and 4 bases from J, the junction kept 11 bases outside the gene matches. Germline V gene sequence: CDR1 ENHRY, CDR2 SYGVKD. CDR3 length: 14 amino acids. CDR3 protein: CATAFRQGSDTQYF. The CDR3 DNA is TGTGCCACCGCATTTCGACAGGGATCAGATACGCAGTATTTT.

The CDR3 loop is CASRPGNANYGYTF. CDR3 nucleotides: TGCGCCAGCAGGCCGGGGAACGCTAACTATGGCTACACCTTC. The V and J genes are TRBV5-1 and TRBJ1-2, with no clear D. The CDR3 has 14 residues. V was trimmed by 5 bases and J by 0 bases, leaving 11 bases between them. CDR1 and CDR2 (germline): SGHRS, YFSETQ. Full variable domain (remainder filled in from reference TRBV5-1 and TRBJ1-2): KAGVTQTPRYLIKTRGQQVTLSCSPISGHRSVSWYQQTPGQGLQFLFEYFSETQRNKGNFPGRFSGRQFSNSRSEMNVSTLELGDSALYLCASRPGNANYGYTFGSGTRLTVV.

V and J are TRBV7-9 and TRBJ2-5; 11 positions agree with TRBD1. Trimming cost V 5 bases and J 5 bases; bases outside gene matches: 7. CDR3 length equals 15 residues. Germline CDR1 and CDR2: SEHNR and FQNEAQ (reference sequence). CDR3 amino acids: CASSTGTGGLETQYF. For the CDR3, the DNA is TGTGCCAGCAGCACCGGGACAGGGGGTTTGGAGACCCAGTACTTC.

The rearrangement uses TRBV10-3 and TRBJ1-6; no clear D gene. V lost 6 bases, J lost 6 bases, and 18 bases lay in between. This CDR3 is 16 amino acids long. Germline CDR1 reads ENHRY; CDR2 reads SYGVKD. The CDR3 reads CAIRPGSGNLNSPLHF. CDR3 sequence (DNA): TGTGCCATCAGACCAGGCTCGGGGAACCTTAATTCACCCCTCCACTTT.

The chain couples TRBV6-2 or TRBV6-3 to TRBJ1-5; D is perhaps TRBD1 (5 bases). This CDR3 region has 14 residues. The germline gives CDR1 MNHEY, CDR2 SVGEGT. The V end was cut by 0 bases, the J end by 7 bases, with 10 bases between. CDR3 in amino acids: CASSYSEGRQPQHF. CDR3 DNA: TGTGCCAGCAGTTACTCGGAGGGGCGCCAGCCCCAGCATTTT.

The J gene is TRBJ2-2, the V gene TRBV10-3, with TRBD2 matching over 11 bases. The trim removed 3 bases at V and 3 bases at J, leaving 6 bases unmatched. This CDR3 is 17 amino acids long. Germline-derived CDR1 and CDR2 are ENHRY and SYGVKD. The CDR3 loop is CAISDRSSGGYTGELFF. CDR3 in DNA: TGTGCCATCAGTGACCGCTCTAGCGGGGGGTACACCGGGGAGCTGTTTTTT.